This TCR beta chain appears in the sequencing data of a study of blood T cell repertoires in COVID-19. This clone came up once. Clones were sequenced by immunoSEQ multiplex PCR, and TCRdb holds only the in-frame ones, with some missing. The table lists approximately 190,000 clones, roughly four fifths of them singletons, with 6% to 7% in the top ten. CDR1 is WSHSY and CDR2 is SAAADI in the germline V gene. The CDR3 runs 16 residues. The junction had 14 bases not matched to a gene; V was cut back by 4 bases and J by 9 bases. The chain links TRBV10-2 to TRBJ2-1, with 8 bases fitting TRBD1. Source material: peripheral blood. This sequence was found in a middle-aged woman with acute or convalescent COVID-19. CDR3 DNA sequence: TGCGCCAGCAGTGGACAAGTGGGCAGGGGGCTTGGTGAGCAGTTCTTC. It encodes CASSGQVGRGLGEQFF.